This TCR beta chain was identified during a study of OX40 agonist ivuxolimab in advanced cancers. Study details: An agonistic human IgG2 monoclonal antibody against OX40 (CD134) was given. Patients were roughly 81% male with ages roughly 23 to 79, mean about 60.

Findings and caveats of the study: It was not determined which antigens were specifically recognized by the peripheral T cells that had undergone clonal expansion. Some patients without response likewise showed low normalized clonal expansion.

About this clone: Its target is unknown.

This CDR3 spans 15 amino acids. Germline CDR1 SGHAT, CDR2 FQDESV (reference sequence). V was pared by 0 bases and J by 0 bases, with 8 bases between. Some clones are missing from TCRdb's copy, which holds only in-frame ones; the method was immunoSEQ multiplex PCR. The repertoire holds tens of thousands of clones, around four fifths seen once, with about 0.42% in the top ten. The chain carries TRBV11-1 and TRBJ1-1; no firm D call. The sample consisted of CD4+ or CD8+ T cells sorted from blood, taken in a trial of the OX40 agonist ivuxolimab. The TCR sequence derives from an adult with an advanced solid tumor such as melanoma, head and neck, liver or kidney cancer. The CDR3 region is CASSLAGILNTEAFF. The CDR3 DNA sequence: TGTGCCAGCAGCTTAGCCGGGATTTTGAACACTGAAGCTTTCTTT.